The entry that follows covers one T cell receptor beta chain sequence. The ends lost 2 bases at V and 5 bases at J; junction bases unmatched: 9. Germline CDR1 and CDR2: SGHDN and FVKESK. The CDR3 extends over 16 amino acids. The data are from a study of blood T cell repertoires in COVID-19. Study background: From the United States, Italy and Spain came samples of acute and convalescent COVID-19. T cells, B-cell-depleted T cells, or PBMCs provided the cDNA or gDNA that served as material.

Sequencing used immunoSEQ multiplex PCR; TCRdb keeps in-frame clones, though not all of them. The repertoire holds roughly 240,000 clones, with roughly 85% as singletons. Participants came from some 23 US areas, aged roughly 18 to 90 years. This clonotype originated in a woman between 45 and 60 years old with acute COVID-19. J is TRBJ2-5 and V is TRBV14; 9 positions match TRBD1. The material sequenced was PBMCs or T cells enriched from blood (not recorded which). The CDR3 sequence: CASSQLGQGKAETQYF. CDR3 DNA: TGTGCCAGCAGCCAACTGGGACAGGGCAAGGCGGAGACCCAGTACTTC.